This T cell receptor beta chain was captured in a study of blood T cell repertoires in COVID-19. Study details: Samples representing acute and convalescent COVID-19 were sourced from the United States, Italy and Spain.

The authors' processing: Using reference gene primer amplification, nucleated cell counts were estimated. The method was immunoSEQ multiplex PCR; TCRdb's version includes in-frame clones alone and lacks a portion of them. Clone size and V and J calls were adopted from that table, with D and trimming inferred from the DNA. This sample yields about 200,000 clones, of which 80% to 90% are seen a single time; about 4.9% belongs to the top ten. The CDR3 covers 16 residues. V lost 0 bases and J lost 7, with 15 bases in between. Germline CDR1 and CDR2: LGHDT and YNNKEL (reference sequence). V and J are TRBV3-1 (or the pseudogene TRBV3-2) and TRBJ1-4; D ambiguous. Sequencing was done on a sample of peripheral blood. The TCR was taken from a woman of 80 years or more with acute or convalescent COVID-19. The CDR3 DNA reads TGTGCCAGCAGCCAAGATCCGGTTTCTCGTAGTGAAAAACTGTTTTTT. This encodes CASSQDPVSRSEKLFF.